The 6 T cell receptor beta chains given below trace back to one sample, sequenced in a study of CD8+ T cells in alopecia areata. TCR sequencing used cDNA made by reverse transcription of extracted RNA. Sequencing was performed with immunoSEQ multiplex PCR; in TCRdb, only in-frame clones are kept and a portion is missing. This table holds 87,000 or so clones, around 71% found once. Treatment noted: oral pan-JAK inhibitor, 5-10 mg twice daily. The sequenced sample was CD8+ T cells sorted from blood, obtained at week 44, from a patient treated with tofacitinib. Every receptor here comes from a human donor with alopecia areata.

This chain connects TRBV7-6 to TRBJ2-1; 11 nucleotides agree with TRBD1. There are 14 residues in the CDR3. With V trimmed by 5 bases and J by 6 bases, 3 bases remained unmatched. Germline CDR1 reads SGHVS; CDR2 reads FNYEAQ. The CDR3 DNA sequence: TGTGCCAGCAGCCGGGACAGGGGGTCCAATGAGCAGTTCTTC. Protein product: CASSRDRGSNEQFF. Drawing the rest from reference TRBV7-6 and TRBJ2-1, the complete variable domain is GAGVSQSPRYKVTKRGQDVALRCDPISGHVSLYWYRQALGQGPEFLTYFNYEAQQDKSGLPNDRFSAERPEGSISTLTIQRTEQRDSAMYRCASSRDRGSNEQFFGPGTRLTVL.

The genes are TRBV11-2 and TRBJ1-2, with D possibly being TRBD1 (6 bases). Trimming shortened V by 1 base and J by 4 bases, and 13 bases separated the two germline ends. In germline, CDR1 is SGHAT, CDR2 FQNNGV. The CDR3 totals 15 residues. The CDR3 reads CASSLGGAHLYGYTF. CDR3 nucleotides: TGTGCCAGCAGCTTAGGGGGGGCACATCTCTATGGCTACACCTTC.

The chain joins TRBV5-1 to TRBJ2-1, with a weak D call TRBD1 (8 bases). Trimming removed 7 bases from V and 7 bases from J, with 15 bases in between. The CDR3 has 13 residues. In germline, CDR1 is SGHRS, CDR2 YFSETQ. The CDR3 bases are TGCGCCAGCGGAGGACAGGGACTAAATGAGCAGTTCTTC. Its protein product is CASGGQGLNEQFF.

V usage is TRBV27 and J usage is TRBJ2-7, with D possibly TRBD2 on 5 matching bases. The germline CDR1 and CDR2 sequences are MNHEY and SMNVEV (reference sequence). V was shortened by 5 bases and J by 5 bases, with 19 bases between the two germline ends. The CDR3 is 15 residues long. The CDR3 DNA is TGTGCCAGCAGTCGGTTGGGAGAAGGCCTCCACGAGCAGTACTTC. The encoded protein is CASSRLGEGLHEQYF.

This clone was detected only a few times. This rearrangement joins TRBV7-8 to TRBJ1-6; unclear D gene. Trimming removed 1 base from V and 7 bases from J, with 11 bases in between. Germline assignment: CDR1 SGHVS and CDR2 FQNEAQ. The CDR3 has 15 amino acids. The CDR3 loop reads CASSLGPGRNSPLHF. As DNA, the CDR3 is TGTGCCAGCAGCTTAGGGCCAGGCCGAAATTCACCCCTCCACTTT.

V is TRBV27 and J is TRBJ2-7; either TRBD1 or TRBD2 may supply D (6 bases each). The length of the CDR3 is 14 residues. CDR1 and CDR2 (germline): MNHEY, SMNVEV (reference sequence). V was pared by 6 bases and J by 1 base, with 13 bases between. The CDR3 loop is CASRPEGGSYEQYF. CDR3 sequence (DNA): TGTGCCAGCAGGCCAGAAGGGGGGTCCTACGAGCAGTACTTC.